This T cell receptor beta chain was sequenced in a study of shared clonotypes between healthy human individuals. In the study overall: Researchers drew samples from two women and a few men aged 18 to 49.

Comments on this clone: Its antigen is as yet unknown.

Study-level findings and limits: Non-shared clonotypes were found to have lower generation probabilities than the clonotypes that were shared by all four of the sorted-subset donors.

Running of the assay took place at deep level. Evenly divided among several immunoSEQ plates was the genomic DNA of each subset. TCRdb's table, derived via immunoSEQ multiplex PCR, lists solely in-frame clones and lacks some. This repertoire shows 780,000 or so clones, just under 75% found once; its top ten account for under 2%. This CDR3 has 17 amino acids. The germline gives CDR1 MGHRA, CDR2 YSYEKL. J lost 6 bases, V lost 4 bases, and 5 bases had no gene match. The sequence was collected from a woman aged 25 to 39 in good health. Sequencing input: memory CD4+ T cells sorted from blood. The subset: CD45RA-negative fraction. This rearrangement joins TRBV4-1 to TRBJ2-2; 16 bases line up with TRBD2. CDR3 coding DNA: TGCGCCAGCAGCCTCCTCGGGACTAGCGGGAGGGCCGGGGAGCTGTTTTTT. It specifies CASSLLGTSGRAGELFF.